The 18 T cell receptor beta chains below all came from one sample that was sequenced in a study of blood T cell repertoires in COVID-19. Assay: immunoSEQ multiplex PCR; the TCRdb copy retains only in-frame clones and omits some. The sample holds about 250,000 clones, around 87% seen once. Sequenced material: PBMCs or T cells enriched from blood (not recorded which). Receptors originate from a woman younger than 35 who had recovered from COVID-19.

This chain links TRBV3-1 (or the pseudogene TRBV3-2) with TRBJ1-2; 7 bases are shared with TRBD1. Germline V lookup: CDR1 LGHDT, CDR2 YNNKEL (reference sequence). This CDR3 comprises 15 residues. With V trimmed by 5 bases and J by 0 bases, 6 bases remained unmatched. CDR3: CASSIRGWTNYGYTF. CDR3 coding DNA: TGTGCCAGCAGCATCAGGGGGTGGACTAACTATGGCTACACCTTC.

This chain uses TRBV5-5 with TRBJ2-7; a weak D match, TRBD1 (5 bases). Between the trimmed V and J ends, which lost 6 bases and 7 bases, there was a span of 17 bases. CDR3 length: 13 residues. CDR1 and CDR2 from the germline V gene are SGHKS and YYEKEE (reference sequence). CDR3 nucleotides: TGTGCCAGCATCTATAACATAGGGGAAGAGCAGTACTTC. Protein sequence: CASIYNIGEEQYF.

V and J are TRBV7-8 and TRBJ1-2; TRBD1 might be the D (6 bases). Germline assignment: CDR1 SGHVS and CDR2 FQNEAQ. The CDR3 totals 13 residues. Between the trimmed V and J ends, which lost 5 bases and 7 bases, there was a span of 14 bases. The CDR3 region is CASSGDTWGGYTF. The CDR3 coding sequence is TGTGCCAGCAGCGGGGACACCTGGGGTGGCTACACCTTC.

The rearrangement uses TRBV2 and TRBJ2-2, with TRBD1 identical over 9 bases. This CDR3 region has 13 residues. Looked up from germline, CDR1 is SNHLY and CDR2 is FYNNEI. The junction had 7 bases not matched to a gene; V was cut back by 4 bases and J by 13 bases. The CDR3 DNA reads TGTGCCAGCAGTGGGGAGGGACAGGGTGCGCTGTTTTTT. Translating gives CASSGEGQGALFF.

In the case of this clone: This sample includes further DNA sequences coding for the same CDR3. The genes are TRBV12-3 or TRBV12-4 and TRBJ1-5, with D unclear. V was shortened by 6 bases and J by 4 bases, with 7 bases between the two germline ends. The CDR3 is 12 amino acids. CDR3 coding DNA: TGTGCCAGCAGCCCCTATAATCAGCCCCAGCATTTT. Protein sequence: CASSPYNQPQHF.

The chain carries TRBV11-2 and TRBJ2-1; TRBD1 aligns across 12 bases. Germline lookup yields CDR1 SGHAT and CDR2 FQNNGV. This CDR3 comprises 17 residues. V gave up 2 bases and J gave up 6 bases; unmatched junction bases: 8. CDR3 region: CASSLQAGTGGFNEQFF. CDR3 coding DNA: TGTGCCAGCAGCTTACAAGCCGGGACAGGGGGCTTCAATGAGCAGTTCTTC. Full variable domain (remainder filled in from reference TRBV11-2 and TRBJ2-1): EAGVAQSPRYKIIEKRQSVAFWCNPISGHATLYWYQQILGQGPKLLIQFQNNGVVDDSQLPKDRFSAERLKGVDSTLKIQPAKLEDSAVYLCASSLQAGTGGFNEQFFGPGTRLTVL.

The chain employs TRBV6-1 and TRBJ1-1, with D possibly being TRBD1 (6 bases). The CDR3 length is 16 residues. V was pared by 7 bases and J by 1 base, with 19 bases between. In germline, CDR1 is MNHNS, CDR2 SASEGT. Here the CDR3 DNA reads TGTGCCAGCACCGAAGCGGGGGCAGTAGGGAACACTGAAGCTTTCTTT. It yields the protein CASTEAGAVGNTEAFF.

This chain joins TRBV18 and TRBJ1-5, with TRBD1 matching over 8 bases. The CDR3 is made up of 16 amino acids. The trim removed 3 bases at V and 0 bases at J, leaving 4 bases unmatched. CDR1 KGHSH and CDR2 LQKENI come from the germline V gene. CDR3 in amino acids: CASSPPQGASNQPQHF. DNA for the CDR3: TGTGCCAGCTCACCCCCTCAGGGGGCTAGCAATCAGCCCCAGCATTTT.

This rearrangement joins TRBV27 to TRBJ1-5; 7 nucleotides line up with TRBD1. From germline, CDR1 is MNHEY and CDR2 SMNVEV (reference sequence). The V gene end was trimmed by 0 bases and the J gene end by 7 bases; junction bases not matched to a gene: 3. The CDR3 loop spans 14 amino acids. The CDR3 here is CASSLSDRLQPQHF. In DNA, the CDR3 is TGTGCCAGCAGTTTATCGGACAGGTTACAGCCCCAGCATTTT.

The rearrangement joins TRBV28 to TRBJ1-1; D is perhaps TRBD1 (6 bases). Deletions cut 5 bases from V and 4 bases from J, with 14 bases between. CDR3 size: 14 residues. Germline V gene data show CDR1 as MDHEN and CDR2 as SYDVKM. The CDR3 DNA sequence: TGTGCCAGCAGTAACCAGGGGAGTGCCACTGAAGCTTTCTTT. This sequence encodes CASSNQGSATEAFF.

Notes on this clone: In the same sample, other DNA sequences code for this CDR3. The chain combines TRBV7-9 with TRBJ1-4, with 7 nucleotides matching TRBD1. The J segment lost 5 bases and the V segment lost 5 bases, leaving 8 bases of the junction unmatched. This CDR3 spans 15 amino acids. The germline CDR1 and CDR2 sequences are SEHNR and FQNEAQ (reference sequence). CDR3 protein: CASSPQGGENEKLFF. In nucleotides, the CDR3 is TGTGCCAGCAGCCCTCAGGGGGGCGAAAATGAAAAACTGTTTTTT.

The chain recombines TRBV12-3 or TRBV12-4 with TRBJ2-3, with a tentative D call TRBD2 (5 bases). CDR3 length: 11 amino acids. V was pared by 3 bases and J by 11 bases, with 9 bases between. The chain's CDR3 is CASSLAAGQYF. In DNA form, the CDR3 reads TGTGCCAGCAGTTTGGCCGCGGGGCAGTATTTT.

V is TRBV6-4 and J is TRBJ1-1, with D possibly TRBD1 on 6 matching bases. Looked up from germline, CDR1 is MRHNA and CDR2 is SNTAGT. V was trimmed by 6 bases and J by 0 bases, leaving 8 bases between them. The CDR3 consists of 13 residues. The CDR3 sequence is CASRRDMNTEAFF. The DNA for the CDR3 is TGTGCCAGCAGAAGGGACATGAACACTGAAGCTTTCTTT.

The rearrangement joins TRBV19 to TRBJ1-5; D not resolved. The length of the CDR3 is 13 residues. V dropped 4 bases and J dropped 6 bases, with 10 bases sitting between them. CDR1 and CDR2 from the germline V gene are LNHDA and SQIVND (reference sequence). The CDR3 DNA reads as TGTGCCAGTAGTACGCAATCGGGTCAGCCCCAGCATTTT. This encodes CASSTQSGQPQHF.

Points on this clone: Its ends do not fully match the called genes, so a read error is possible. The gene calls are TRBV7-7 and TRBJ2-3; 11 positions agree with TRBD2. The CDR3 contains 15 residues. Germline assignment: CDR1 SSHAT and CDR2 FNYEAQ (reference sequence). DNA of the CDR3: TGTGCTAGCAGCTTGGGACTAGCGGGCACAGATACGCAGTATTTT. Encoded protein: CASSLGLAGTDTQYF.

This chain connects TRBV5-4 to TRBJ1-6; 7 nucleotides match TRBD1. The length of the CDR3 is 14 residues. CDR1 and CDR2 from the germline V gene are SGHNT and YYREEE (reference sequence). Trimming took 0 bases from V and 10 from J; bases not matched to a gene: 4. CDR3 in DNA: TGTGCCAGCAGCTTGGACAGGGGCTGGTCACCCCTCCACTTT. Its protein is CASSLDRGWSPLHF.

The chain uses TRBV10-2 and TRBJ2-6, with D tentatively TRBD1 (5 bases). The CDR3 loop spans 15 amino acids. Trimming cost V 5 bases and J 0 bases, with 8 bases left between them. CDR1 is WSHSY and CDR2 is SAAADI in the germline V gene. Written as DNA, the CDR3 is TGCGCCAGCAGTCGGACACTCTCTGGGGCCAACGTCCTGACTTTC. This gives the protein CASSRTLSGANVLTF.

The V call is TRBV9, the J call TRBJ1-1; maybe TRBD1 (5 bases). CDR3 length: 14 residues. Germline V CDR1 and CDR2: SGDLS, YYNGEE. Trimming pared 4 bases from V and 5 bases from J, leaving 15 bases between. The CDR3 spells CASSPRQKGTEAFF. The CDR3 nucleotides are TGTGCCAGCAGCCCCCGGCAGAAGGGGACTGAAGCTTTCTTT.